These 2 T cell receptor beta chains were sequenced from one sample in a study of PD-1 blockade in classical Hodgkin lymphoma. Profiled with immunoSEQ multiplex PCR; TCRdb holds only in-frame clones, not every one. The sample contains almost 20,000 clones, 60% to 85% of which appear only once. Regarding time point: cycle 4 day 1 (C4D1), after more than five weeks of nivolumab. Brentuximab vedotin exposure varied, and every patient relapsed after autologous stem cell transplantation. Material: peripheral blood mononuclear cells (PBMCs), obtained before the fourth cycle of nivolumab. These receptor sequences come from a human donor with classical Hodgkin lymphoma.

The chain carries TRBV6-1 and TRBJ1-1; the D gene is possibly TRBD1 (6 bases). V lost 2 bases and J lost 11, with 12 bases in between. CDR1 MNHNS and CDR2 SASEGT come from the germline V gene. The CDR3 loop spans 12 amino acids. The CDR3 reads CASSERQVKAFF. The CDR3 DNA sequence: TGTGCCAGCAGTGAACGACAGGTGAAGGCTTTCTTT.

The V call is TRBV7-9, the J call TRBJ2-4; 11 bases align to TRBD2. This CDR3 is 16 amino acids long. V was clipped by 4 bases and J by 6 bases; unmatched bases: 8. Germline CDR1 SEHNR, CDR2 FQNEAQ (reference sequence). In nucleotides, the CDR3 is TGTGCCAGCAGCTCAAAGGGACTAGCGGCCTCAAACATTCAGTACTTC. This gives the protein CASSSKGLAASNIQYF. The full variable domain, in which reference TRBV7-9 and TRBJ2-4 provide the parts outside the CDR3, is DTGVSQNPRHKITKRGQNVTFRCDPISEHNRLYWYRQTLGQGPEFLTYFQNEAQLEKSRLLSDRFSAERPKGSFSTLEIQRTEQGDSAMYLCASSSKGLAASNIQYFGAGTRLSVL.